This T cell receptor (beta chain) was retrieved from a study of prognosis after radiotherapy for stage I lung cancer. Looking at the study overall: Distant metastases after radiotherapy occurred in several patients at a median of approximately 7 months; over 14 showed no significant progression.

The TCR beta CDR3 region was amplified from genomic DNA, with two rounds of multiplex PCR being used for the amplification. Gene-specific TRBV and TRBJ primers were used in PCR round one. TCRdb re-derived calls from the multiplex PCR reads in MiXCR, one entry per CDR3 protein. The data show about 14,000 distinct CDR3 sequences, around a quarter seen once. This clonotype was seen repeatedly, ten times or more. V lost 1 base, J lost 3 bases, and 12 bases lay in between. The germline gives CDR1 KGHSH, CDR2 LQKENI. The CDR3 contains 16 residues. The rearrangement uses TRBV18 and TRBJ1-4; D unresolved. Sequenced material: PBMCs, taken before or after stereotactic body radiation therapy (not recorded which). The sequence was obtained from a donor aged 50 or older with non-small cell lung cancer. The CDR3 DNA reads as TGTGCCAGCTCACCACAGCCCCCCATATCTAATGAAAAACTGTTTTTT. Protein sequence: CASSPQPPISNEKLFF.